This TCR beta chain emerged from a study of T cell repertoires in cytomegalovirus infection (dated by TCRdb to about 2019). Background on the whole study: Donor HLA type was relevant to the analysis, because carriage of CMV infection together with the matching HLA type was indicated by public TCR beta signatures.

Instrument used: Illumina HiSeq 1500. TCRdb trimmed the raw reads at Q25, called clones with MiXCR and kept productive beta chains. Entries that share a CDR3 protein sequence are merged under the most common genes and DNA. Recorded for this sample are about 140,000 distinct CDR3 sequences; roughly 6% of them occurred a single time. The ten largest clones represent more than 15% of the sample. This clonotype was seen repeatedly, ten times or more. It has no known antigen specificity. Base quality data are lacking; no much larger clone is found one base away. The study at large found these results: Cumulative frequency of public TCR beta family members discriminated carriers of CMV infection plus the relevant HLA type in this cohort and an independent approximately 340-donor cohort. The ex vivo response was dominated by HLA-C-restricted CMV-specific TCR beta clonotypes, and the single most frequent clonotype in two of eight donors was supplied by these HLA-C-restricted clonotypes.

The CDR3 contains 14 residues, cysteine and phenylalanine counted. CDR3 DNA only is kept here, 42 bases in frame from base 1. V loses 8 bases, J loses 0 bases, and the germline ends lie 11 bases apart. Looking up the germline V gene (reference sequence) yields CDR1 LNHDA and CDR2 SQIVND. This chain is built from TRBV19 and TRBJ1-5; TRBD1 could be the D gene, as 5 bases match. The source material was PBMCs. This sequence originates from a human donor in good health (CMV status not recorded). Some clones in this sample may be carry-over from other donors' samples. The CDR3 region has the sequence CASAFQGSNQPQHF. In nucleotide form, the sequence is TGTGCCAGTGCCTTTCAGGGTAGCAATCAGCCCCAGCATTTT.